The 3 T cell receptor beta chains presented below share a single source sample, sequenced in a study of Ad26.COV2.S vaccination and SARS-CoV-2 variants. Data came from immunoSEQ multiplex PCR; TCRdb stores just in-frame clones and leaves some out. The sample contains about 680,000 clones, about 89% of which appear only once. This sample's treatment: around 19 received Ad26.COV2.S at low or high dose, single or two shots; about five received placebo; per-sample allocation not given. Material that was analyzed had been drawn on day 63 after the first vaccine or placebo injection. This specimen consisted of peripheral blood, obtained in a trial of Ad26.COV2.S vaccine versus placebo. The receptors stem from a person between 18 and 65 years old who received the Ad26.COV2.S COVID-19 vaccine or a placebo.

The rearrangement links TRBV7-2 to TRBJ1-2; D remains ambiguous. The CDR3 length is 13 residues. The V end lost 2 bases, the J end lost 4 bases, and 8 bases lay between the germline ends. Germline V CDR1 and CDR2: SGHTA, FQGNSA. The CDR3 is CASSLSTAYGYTF. CDR3 DNA: TGTGCCAGCAGCTTAAGTACAGCCTATGGCTACACCTTC. Supplemented by reference TRBV7-2 and TRBJ1-2, the full variable domain reads GAGVSQSPSNKVTEKGKDVELRCDPISGHTALYWYRQSLGQGLEFLIYFQGNSAPDKSGLPSDRFSAERTGGSVSTLTIQRTQQEDSAVYLCASSLSTAYGYTFGSGTRLTVV.

The chain employs TRBV30 and TRBJ2-7, with D possibly being TRBD1 (6 bases). The CDR3 length is 13 residues. Germline V gives CDR1 GTSNPN, CDR2 SVGIG (reference sequence). The V end lost 2 bases, the J end lost 0 bases, and 8 bases lay between the germline ends. CDR3 residues: CAWSPGHSYEQYF. CDR3 nucleotide sequence: TGTGCCTGGAGTCCGGGACACTCCTACGAGCAGTACTTC.

This clone appeared once. This chain joins TRBV6-6 and TRBJ1-2, with a tentative D call TRBD1 (5 bases). CDR1 is MNHNY, CDR2 SVGAGI, per germline (reference sequence). The CDR3 covers 13 residues. V dropped 4 bases and J dropped 3 bases, with 9 bases sitting between them. CDR3 bases: TGTGCCAGCAGTTCGGGGGGACACTATGGCTACACCTTC. Amino acids: CASSSGGHYGYTF.